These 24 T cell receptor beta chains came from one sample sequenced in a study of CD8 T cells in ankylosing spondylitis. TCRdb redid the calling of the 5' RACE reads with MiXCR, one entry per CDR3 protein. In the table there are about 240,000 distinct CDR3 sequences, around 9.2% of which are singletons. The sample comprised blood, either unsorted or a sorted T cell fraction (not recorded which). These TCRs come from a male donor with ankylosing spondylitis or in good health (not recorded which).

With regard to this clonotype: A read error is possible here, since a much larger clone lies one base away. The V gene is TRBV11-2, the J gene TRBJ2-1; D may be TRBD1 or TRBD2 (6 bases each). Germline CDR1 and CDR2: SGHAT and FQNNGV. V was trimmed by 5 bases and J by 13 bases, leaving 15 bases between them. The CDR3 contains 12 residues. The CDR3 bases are TGTGCCAGCAGCCCGGGGGCCCTGTTACAGTTCTTC. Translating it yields CASSPGALLQFF.

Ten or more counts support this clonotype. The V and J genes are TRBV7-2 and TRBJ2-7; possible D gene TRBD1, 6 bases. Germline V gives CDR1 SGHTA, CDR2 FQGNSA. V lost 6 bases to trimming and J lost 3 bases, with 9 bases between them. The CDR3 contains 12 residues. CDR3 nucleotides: TGTGCCAGCAGTTCACAGGGCTACGAGCAGTACTTC. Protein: CASSSQGYEQYF.

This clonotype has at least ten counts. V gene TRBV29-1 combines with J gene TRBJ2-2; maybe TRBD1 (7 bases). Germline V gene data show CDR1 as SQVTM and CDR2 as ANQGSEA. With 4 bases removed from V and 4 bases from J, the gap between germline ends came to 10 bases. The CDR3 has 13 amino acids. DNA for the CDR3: TGCAGCGTTGGGAGGGGGCTCACCGGGGAGCTGTTTTTT. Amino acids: CSVGRGLTGELFF.

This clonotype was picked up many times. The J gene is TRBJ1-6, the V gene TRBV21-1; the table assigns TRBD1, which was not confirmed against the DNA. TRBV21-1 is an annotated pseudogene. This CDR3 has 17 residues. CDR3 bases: TGTGCCAGCAGCAATAGACAGGGGTGCTCCTATAATTCACCCCTCCACTTT. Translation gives CASSNRQGCSYNSPLHF.

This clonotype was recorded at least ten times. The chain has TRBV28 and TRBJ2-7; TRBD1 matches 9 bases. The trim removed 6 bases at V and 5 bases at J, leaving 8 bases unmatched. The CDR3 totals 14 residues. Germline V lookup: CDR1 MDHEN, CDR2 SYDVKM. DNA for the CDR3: TGTGCCAGCAGCTCTCTGGGGACAGGGAACGAGCAGTACTTC. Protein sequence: CASSSLGTGNEQYF.

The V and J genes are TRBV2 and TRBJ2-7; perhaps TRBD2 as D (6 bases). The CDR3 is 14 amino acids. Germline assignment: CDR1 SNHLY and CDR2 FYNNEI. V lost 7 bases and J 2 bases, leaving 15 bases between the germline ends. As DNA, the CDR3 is TGTGCCAGCATTCGTTGGGGGGAACCCTACGAGCAGTACTTC. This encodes CASIRWGEPYEQYF.

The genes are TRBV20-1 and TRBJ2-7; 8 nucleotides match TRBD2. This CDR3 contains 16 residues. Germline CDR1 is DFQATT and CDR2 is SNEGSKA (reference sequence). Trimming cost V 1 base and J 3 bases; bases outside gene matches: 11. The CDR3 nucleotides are TGCAGTGCTAGAGGGGCTAGCGGGCCTCGGCGCTACGAGCAGTACTTC. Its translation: CSARGASGPRRYEQYF.

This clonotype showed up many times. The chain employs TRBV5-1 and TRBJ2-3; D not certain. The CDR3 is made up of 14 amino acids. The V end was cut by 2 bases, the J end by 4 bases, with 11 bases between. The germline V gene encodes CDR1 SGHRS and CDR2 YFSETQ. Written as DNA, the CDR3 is TGCGCCAGCAGCTTTGGCAGCGAGGCAGATACGCAGTATTTT. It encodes CASSFGSEADTQYF. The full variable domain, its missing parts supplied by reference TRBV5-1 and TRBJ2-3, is KAGVTQTPRYLIKTRGQQVTLSCSPISGHRSVSWYQQTPGQGLQFLFEYFSETQRNKGNFPGRFSGRQFSNSRSEMNVSTLELGDSALYLCASSFGSEADTQYFGPGTRLTVL.

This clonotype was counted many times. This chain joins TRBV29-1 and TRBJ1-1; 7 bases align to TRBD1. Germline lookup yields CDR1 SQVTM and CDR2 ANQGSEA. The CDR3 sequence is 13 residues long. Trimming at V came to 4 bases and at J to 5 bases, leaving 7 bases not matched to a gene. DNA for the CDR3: TGCAGCGTTGGGGACAGAGGTCGGACTGAAGCTTTCTTT. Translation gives CSVGDRGRTEAFF.

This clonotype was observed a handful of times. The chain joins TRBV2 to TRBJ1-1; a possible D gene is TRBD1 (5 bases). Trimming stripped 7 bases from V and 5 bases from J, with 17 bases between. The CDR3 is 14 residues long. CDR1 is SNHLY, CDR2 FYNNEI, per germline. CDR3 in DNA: TGTGCCAGCACCGAAGGGACCCTAGGGACTGAAGCTTTCTTT. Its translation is CASTEGTLGTEAFF.

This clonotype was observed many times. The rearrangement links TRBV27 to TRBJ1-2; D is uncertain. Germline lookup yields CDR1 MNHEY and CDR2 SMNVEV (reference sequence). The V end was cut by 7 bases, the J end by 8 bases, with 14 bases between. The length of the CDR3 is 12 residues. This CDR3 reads CASKTAFRGYTF. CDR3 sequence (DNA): TGTGCCAGCAAGACGGCCTTCCGAGGCTACACCTTC.

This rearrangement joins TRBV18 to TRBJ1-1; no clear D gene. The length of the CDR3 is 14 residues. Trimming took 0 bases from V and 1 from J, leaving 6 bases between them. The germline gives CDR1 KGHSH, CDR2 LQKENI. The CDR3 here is CASSPPGRNTEAFF. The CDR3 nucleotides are TGTGCCAGCTCACCACCGGGCAGGAACACTGAAGCTTTCTTT.

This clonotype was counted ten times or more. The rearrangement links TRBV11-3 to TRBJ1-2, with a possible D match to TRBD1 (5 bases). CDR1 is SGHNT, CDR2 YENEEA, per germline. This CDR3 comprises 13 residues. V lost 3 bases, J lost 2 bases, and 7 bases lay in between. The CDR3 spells CASSFGGNYGYTF. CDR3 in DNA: TGTGCCAGCAGCTTCGGGGGGAACTATGGCTACACCTTC. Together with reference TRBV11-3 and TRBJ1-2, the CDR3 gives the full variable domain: EAGVVQSPRYKIIEKKQPVAFWCNPISGHNTLYWYLQNLGQGPELLIRYENEEAVDDSQLPKDRFSAERLKGVDSTLKIQPAELGDSAVYLCASSFGGNYGYTFGSGTRLTVV.

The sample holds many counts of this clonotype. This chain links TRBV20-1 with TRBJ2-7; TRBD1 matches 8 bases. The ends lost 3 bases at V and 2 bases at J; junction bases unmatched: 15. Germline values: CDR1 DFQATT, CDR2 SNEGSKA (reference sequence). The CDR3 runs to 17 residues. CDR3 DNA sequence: TGCAGTGCTAGTCATCAGTACGACAGGGGCCCTACCTACGAGCAGTACTTC. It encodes CSASHQYDRGPTYEQYF.

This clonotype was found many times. CDR3 sequence reads: CASSVESRSAYNEQFF. The CDR3 DNA sequence: TGTGCCAGCAGCGTAGAGAGCAGGAGCGCCTACAATGAGCAGTTCTTC. The chain links TRBV9 to TRBJ2-1; D is ambiguous. CDR1 is SGDLS, CDR2 YYNGEE, per germline. Trimming left V 0 bases short and J 2 bases short, with 12 bases between. CDR3 length: 16 amino acids.

Here the CDR3 reads CASSLDYHNEQFF. The CDR3 bases are TGTGCCAGCAGCTTAGACTACCACAATGAGCAGTTCTTC. V gene TRBV7-9 combines with J gene TRBJ2-1; unclear D gene. This CDR3 is built from 13 residues. The V end was cut by 1 base, the J end by 5 bases, with 6 bases between. Germline V gives CDR1 SEHNR, CDR2 FQNEAQ (reference sequence).

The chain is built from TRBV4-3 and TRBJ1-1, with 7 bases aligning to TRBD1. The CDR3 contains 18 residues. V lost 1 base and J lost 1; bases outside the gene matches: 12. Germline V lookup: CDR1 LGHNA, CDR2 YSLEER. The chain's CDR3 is CASSQVEGRGCQNTEAFF. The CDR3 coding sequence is TGCGCCAGCAGCCAAGTGGAGGGCAGGGGGTGTCAGAACACTGAAGCTTTCTTT.

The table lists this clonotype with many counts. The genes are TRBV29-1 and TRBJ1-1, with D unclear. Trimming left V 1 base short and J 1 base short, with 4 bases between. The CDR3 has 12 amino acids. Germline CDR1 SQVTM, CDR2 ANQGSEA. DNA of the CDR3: TGCAGCGTTGAAGGTGGGAACACTGAAGCTTTCTTT. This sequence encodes CSVEGGNTEAFF.

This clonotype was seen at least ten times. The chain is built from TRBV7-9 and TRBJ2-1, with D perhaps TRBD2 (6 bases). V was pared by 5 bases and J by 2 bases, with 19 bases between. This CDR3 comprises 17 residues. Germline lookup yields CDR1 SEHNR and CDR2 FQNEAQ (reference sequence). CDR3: CASSPRLREKAYNEQFF. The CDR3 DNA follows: TGTGCCAGCAGCCCCCGTCTCCGGGAGAAGGCCTACAATGAGCAGTTCTTC.

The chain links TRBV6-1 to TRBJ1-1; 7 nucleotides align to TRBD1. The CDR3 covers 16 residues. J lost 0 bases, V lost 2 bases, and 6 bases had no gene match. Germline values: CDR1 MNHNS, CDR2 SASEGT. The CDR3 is CASSEIQGFMNTEAFF. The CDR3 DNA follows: TGTGCCAGCAGTGAAATACAGGGGTTCATGAACACTGAAGCTTTCTTT.

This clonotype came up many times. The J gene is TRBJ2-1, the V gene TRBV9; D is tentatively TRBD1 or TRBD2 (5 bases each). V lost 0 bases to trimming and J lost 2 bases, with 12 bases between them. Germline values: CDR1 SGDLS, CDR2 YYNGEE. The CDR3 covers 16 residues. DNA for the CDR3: TGTGCCAGCAGCGTAGCAGAAGGGGACCCCTACAATGAGCAGTTCTTC. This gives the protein CASSVAEGDPYNEQFF.

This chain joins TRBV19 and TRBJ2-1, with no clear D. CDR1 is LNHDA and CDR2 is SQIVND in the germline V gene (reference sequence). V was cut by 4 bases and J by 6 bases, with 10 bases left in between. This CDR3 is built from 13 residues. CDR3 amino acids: CASSRSWANEQFF. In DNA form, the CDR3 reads TGTGCCAGTAGTAGGTCCTGGGCCAATGAGCAGTTCTTC. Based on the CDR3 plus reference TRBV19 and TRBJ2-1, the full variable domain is DGGITQSPKYLFRKEGQNVTLSCEQNLNHDAMYWYRQDPGQGLRLIYYSQIVNDFQKGDIAEGYSVSREKKESFPLTVTSAQKNPTAFYLCASSRSWANEQFFGPGTRLTVL.

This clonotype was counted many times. The CDR3 DNA reads as TGCAGTGGGGAGTTACAGAACTATGGCTACACCTTC. Its protein product is CSGELQNYGYTF. The rearrangement joins TRBV20-1 to TRBJ1-2; D gene uncertain. Germline CDR1 reads DFQATT; CDR2 reads SNEGSKA (reference sequence). Trimming took 7 bases from V and 2 from J, leaving 11 bases between them. The CDR3 has 12 residues.

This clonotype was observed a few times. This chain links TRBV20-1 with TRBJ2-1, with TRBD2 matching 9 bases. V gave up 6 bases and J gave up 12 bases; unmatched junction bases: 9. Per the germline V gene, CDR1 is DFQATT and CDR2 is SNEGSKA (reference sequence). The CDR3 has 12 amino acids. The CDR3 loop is CSARSVSGGQFF. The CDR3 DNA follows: TGCAGTGCCCGATCCGTTAGCGGGGGGCAGTTCTTC.